The next 14 T cell receptor beta chains were all read from a single sample in a study of read filtering for tumor transcriptome and immune sequencing. The library was built from 400 to 500 ng RNA with molecular barcoded adaptors for alpha/delta and beta/gamma chains. TCRdb redid the calling of the reads with MiXCR, one entry per CDR3 protein. Of 35,000 to 50,000 distinct CDR3 sequences in the sample, roughly 10% were seen once. Specimen: a population of CD138-negative cells sorted from bone marrow. These receptors all come from a donor at least 40 years old with multiple myeloma.

This clonotype was counted between two and nine times. This chain connects TRBV11-2 to TRBJ2-7, with D uncertain. Germline CDR1 is SGHAT and CDR2 is FQNNGV. V was clipped by 5 bases and J by 0 bases, with 11 bases between them. The length of the CDR3 is 14 residues. This CDR3 is CASSRSVPSYEQYF. CDR3 in DNA: TGTGCCAGCAGCCGATCTGTACCCTCCTACGAGCAGTACTTC.

This clonotype was seen at least ten times. The chain combines TRBV28 with TRBJ2-7, with 9 positions matching TRBD1. Germline CDR1 and CDR2: MDHEN and SYDVKM. The V gene end was trimmed by 8 bases and the J gene end by 4 bases; junction bases not matched to a gene: 6. The CDR3 runs 13 residues. CDR3: CASGTGKNYEQYF. CDR3 coding DNA: TGTGCCAGCGGGACAGGGAAGAATTACGAGCAGTACTTC. Combining the CDR3 with reference TRBV28 and TRBJ2-7 gives the whole variable domain DVKVTQSSRYLVKRTGEKVFLECVQDMDHENMFWYRQDPGLGLRLIYFSYDVKMKEKGDIPEGYSVSREKKERFSLILESASTNQTSMYLCASGTGKNYEQYFGPGTRLTVT.

This chain links TRBV5-1 with TRBJ1-5; weak D call: TRBD1 (5 bases). CDR3 length: 15 amino acids. CDR1 is SGHRS and CDR2 is YFSETQ in the germline V gene. V lost 5 bases and J lost 0, with 12 bases in between. The CDR3 DNA reads TGCGCCAGCAGACCAGACAGCAATAGCAATCAGCCCCAGCATTTT. This gives the protein CASRPDSNSNQPQHF. Looking up the rest from reference TRBV5-1 and TRBJ1-5 gives the full variable domain: KAGVTQTPRYLIKTRGQQVTLSCSPISGHRSVSWYQQTPGQGLQFLFEYFSETQRNKGNFPGRFSGRQFSNSRSEMNVSTLELGDSALYLCASRPDSNSNQPQHFGDGTRLSIL.

This clonotype has at least ten counts. The chain joins TRBV5-1 to TRBJ2-7, with unresolved D. Germline values: CDR1 SGHRS, CDR2 YFSETQ. V lost 5 bases and J lost 5, with 11 bases in between. CDR3 length: 12 amino acids. As DNA, the CDR3 is TGCGCCAGCAGTCCGAACCGAAACGAGCAGTACTTC. It yields the protein CASSPNRNEQYF.

This clonotype was recorded a few times. The chain has TRBV5-1 and TRBJ1-5, with a weak D call TRBD1 (6 bases). Trimming stripped 0 bases from V and 2 bases from J, with 12 bases between. The CDR3 runs to 16 residues. Per germline, CDR1 SGHRS and CDR2 YFSETQ. The CDR3 DNA sequence: TGCGCCAGCAGCTTGGCCCCGGGGGCAGGCAATCAGCCCCAGCATTTT. It specifies CASSLAPGAGNQPQHF.

This clonotype has ten or more counts. This chain uses TRBV7-9 with TRBJ2-7; 12 positions match TRBD2. With 5 bases clipped from V and 4 bases from J, the junction kept 9 bases outside the gene matches. CDR1 SEHNR and CDR2 FQNEAQ come from the germline V gene (reference sequence). CDR3 size: 16 residues. CDR3 loop: CASSRTTSGGPYEQYF. The CDR3 nucleotides are TGTGCCAGCAGCAGAACGACTAGCGGGGGACCATACGAGCAGTACTTC. The full variable domain, in which reference TRBV7-9 and TRBJ2-7 provide the parts outside the CDR3, is DTGVSQNPRHKITKRGQNVTFRCDPISEHNRLYWYRQTLGQGPEFLTYFQNEAQLEKSRLLSDRFSAERPKGSFSTLEIQRTEQGDSAMYLCASSRTTSGGPYEQYFGPGTRLTVT.

This clonotype turned up a few times. The V call is TRBV2, the J call TRBJ2-7; a weak D match, TRBD2 (5 bases). The V gene's germline CDR1 is SNHLY and CDR2 FYNNEI. This CDR3 comprises 11 residues. The germline V and J ends were trimmed by 10 bases and 4 bases, with 11 bases remaining between them. DNA of the CDR3: TGTGCCACCTCCGGGAAGTACGAGCAGTACTTC. Its translation is CATSGKYEQYF.

In its sample, this clonotype was seen many times. This chain uses TRBV3-1 with TRBJ1-1; no firm D call. With 3 bases removed from V and 3 bases from J, the gap between germline ends came to 14 bases. The V gene's germline CDR1 is LGHDT and CDR2 YNNKEL (reference sequence). The CDR3 sequence is 15 residues long. The DNA of the CDR3 is TGTGCCAGCAGCCATGGCAGTAAAGGAGACACTGAAGCTTTCTTT. Translation: CASSHGSKGDTEAFF.

The genes are TRBV2 and TRBJ1-5, with unresolved D. V was cut by 11 bases and J by 2 bases, with 19 bases left in between. This CDR3 contains 15 residues. CDR1 is SNHLY, CDR2 FYNNEI, per germline. DNA for the CDR3: TGTGCCCGCTGTGGATCACGTTCGGGCAATCAGCCCCAGCATTTT. Its translation: CARCGSRSGNQPQHF.

This clonotype was picked up many times. The V gene is TRBV11-2, the J gene TRBJ2-1, with D possibly matching TRBD2 (6 bases). The germline V and J ends were trimmed by 4 bases and 6 bases, with 13 bases remaining between them. Germline CDR1 SGHAT, CDR2 FQNNGV. The CDR3 totals 14 residues. The CDR3 nucleotides read TGTGCCAGCAGCTACGGAGGGGCTATCAATGAGCAGTTCTTC. This sequence encodes CASSYGGAINEQFF.

The chain uses TRBV5-1 and TRBJ1-1, with D possibly TRBD1 on 6 matching bases. V was pared by 3 bases and J by 1 base, with 19 bases between. The CDR3 loop spans 17 amino acids. Germline assignment: CDR1 SGHRS and CDR2 YFSETQ. The CDR3 nucleotides read TGCGCCAGCAGCTCGCCCGGGGCCGGACAGAAGAACACTGAAGCTTTCTTT. Translation: CASSSPGAGQKNTEAFF.

This clonotype was found many times. The chain employs TRBV5-1 and TRBJ1-1; D not certain. Trimming removed 2 bases at V and 11 bases at J, with 22 bases between. This CDR3 is 15 amino acids long. The germline gives CDR1 SGHRS, CDR2 YFSETQ. CDR3 sequence: CASSFHLDGKTDAFF. The CDR3 DNA reads TGCGCCAGCAGCTTCCATTTAGACGGGAAAACGGATGCTTTCTTT.

There are many counts of this clonotype. The CDR3 sequence: CAISRDTDTQYF. CDR3 nucleotide sequence: TGTGCCATCAGTCGGGACACAGATACGCAGTATTTT. V gene TRBV10-3 combines with J gene TRBJ2-3; tentative D call: TRBD2 (5 bases). V was trimmed by 5 bases and J by 2 bases, leaving 5 bases between them. This CDR3 has 12 amino acids. Germline values: CDR1 ENHRY, CDR2 SYGVKD.

This clonotype has at least ten counts. The V call is TRBV18, the J call TRBJ2-1; D tentatively fits TRBD1 or TRBD2 (5 bases each). Germline V CDR1 and CDR2: KGHSH, LQKENI. The CDR3 has 16 residues. V lost 3 bases, J lost 2 bases, and 14 bases lay in between. The CDR3 region has the DNA TGTGCCAGCTCACCTGGGGGTTCGGGGACCTACAATGAGCAGTTCTTC. Its translation: CASSPGGSGTYNEQFF.